Below, 17 T cell receptor beta chains from the same sample are listed, as sequenced in a study of T cell responses to AZD1222 COVID-19 vaccine. The method was immunoSEQ multiplex PCR; TCRdb's version includes in-frame clones alone and lacks a portion of them. Here the sample spans around 140,000 clones, 85% to 95% being singletons. The source was peripheral blood, collected 28 days after the second AZD1222 dose. The receptors originated from an adult who received the AZD1222 COVID-19 vaccine.

The CDR3 sequence: CASSFRGGREKLFF. CDR3 bases: TGTGCCAGCAGTTTCCGGGGGGGAAGGGAAAAACTGTTTTTT. The chain couples TRBV28 to TRBJ1-4; a weak D match, TRBD1 (5 bases). The CDR3 is 14 amino acids. V gave up 3 bases and J gave up 8 bases, with 13 bases separating them. Per germline, CDR1 MDHEN and CDR2 SYDVKM.

This clone was detected once. This chain links TRBV7-9 with TRBJ1-3, with D hard to call. With 4 bases removed from V and 4 bases from J, the gap between germline ends came to 14 bases. Per germline, CDR1 SEHNR and CDR2 FQNEAQ (reference sequence). The CDR3 length is 15 residues. The CDR3 DNA reads TGTGCCAGCAGCTCCGGGCCCCGAGCCGGAAACACCATATATTTT. As protein: CASSSGPRAGNTIYF.

This chain joins TRBV19 and TRBJ1-1; 11 nucleotides align to TRBD1. V shed 5 bases and J 0 bases; nucleotides not matched to a gene: 2. This CDR3 contains 15 residues. Germline V CDR1 and CDR2: LNHDA, SQIVND (reference sequence). The CDR3: CASSLDRGLNTEAFF. The DNA of the CDR3 is TGTGCCAGTAGTTTGGACAGGGGGCTGAACACTGAAGCTTTCTTT.

The chain recombines TRBV10-3 with TRBJ2-1, with 9 bases lining up with TRBD2. V lost 0 bases, J lost 8 bases, and 8 bases stayed unmatched. CDR3 size: 16 residues. The V gene's germline CDR1 is ENHRY and CDR2 SYGVKD. In nucleotides, the CDR3 is TGTGCCATCAGTGAGTCGAGGGCTAGCGGGACGGATGAGCAGTTCTTC. This encodes CAISESRASGTDEQFF.

J is TRBJ1-1 and V is TRBV29-1, with D maybe TRBD1 (5 bases). The CDR3 covers 13 residues. Per germline, CDR1 SQVTM and CDR2 ANQGSEA. Between the trimmed V and J ends, which lost 4 bases and 10 bases, there was a span of 19 bases. In DNA, the CDR3 is TGCAGCGTTGCGTTGCGGACACTAAAGTCAGCTTTCTTT. Translation gives CSVALRTLKSAFF.

This chain links TRBV18 with TRBJ1-2; D not resolved. CDR3 length: 14 amino acids. Trimming removed 6 bases at V and 3 bases at J, with 14 bases between. Germline assignment: CDR1 KGHSH and CDR2 LQKENI. The CDR3 bases are TGTGCCAGCTCCAACGAGTGGGGAGACTATGGCTACACCTTC. It codes for CASSNEWGDYGYTF.

The chain is built from TRBV5-4 and TRBJ2-2; a possible D gene is TRBD2 (6 bases). CDR3 size: 14 residues. Germline-derived CDR1 and CDR2 are SGHNT and YYREEE (reference sequence). CDR3 in DNA: TGTGCGAGCGGCGGGACGGAAAACACCGGGGAGCTGTTTTTT. Encoded protein: CASGGTENTGELFF.

J is TRBJ2-5 and V is TRBV18, with 8 bases identical to TRBD2. This CDR3 spans 17 amino acids. V shed 0 bases, J shed 5 bases, and the junction held 11 bases outside the gene matches. Germline loops: CDR1 KGHSH, CDR2 LQKENI. CDR3 amino acids: CASSPPTSGRGTETQYF. CDR3 nucleotides: TGTGCCAGCTCACCACCGACGAGCGGGAGAGGAACGGAGACCCAGTACTTC. The whole variable domain, remainder taken from reference TRBV18 and TRBJ2-5, is NAGVMQNPRHLVRRRGQEARLRCSPMKGHSHVYWYRQLPEEGLKFMVYLQKENIIDESGMPKERFSAEFPKEGPSILRIQQVVRGDSAAYFCASSPPTSGRGTETQYFGPGTRLLVL.

The V and J genes are TRBV12-3 or TRBV12-4 and TRBJ1-2; D perhaps matches TRBD1 (6 bases). With 5 bases removed from V and 7 bases from J, the gap between germline ends came to 14 bases. The CDR3 runs 13 residues. CDR3 loop: CASSERQVFGYTF. CDR3 in DNA: TGTGCCAGCAGTGAAAGACAGGTTTTTGGCTACACCTTC.

This clone turned up a few times. An end of the junction differs from the germline gene, which may be a read error. The V gene is TRBV7-3, the J gene TRBJ1-1; tentative D call: TRBD1 (6 bases). The CDR3 extends over 20 amino acids. Per the germline V gene, CDR1 is SGHTA and CDR2 is FQGTGA. CDR3 sequence reads: CASSSPKTGQAFLMKTEAFF. The CDR3 DNA reads as TGTGCCAGCAGTTCCCCTAAAACAGGGCAGGCTTTCTTGATGAAGACTGAAGCTTTCTTT.

The chain combines TRBV18 with TRBJ1-3, with D hard to call. Germline assignment: CDR1 KGHSH and CDR2 LQKENI. The CDR3 loop spans 16 amino acids. With 3 bases removed from V and 4 bases from J, the gap between germline ends came to 16 bases. CDR3 DNA sequence: TGTGCCAGCTCACCGATACCTACCCCTCTCGGAAACACCATATATTTT. This translates into CASSPIPTPLGNTIYF.

The genes are TRBV5-1 and TRBJ1-1, with D hard to call. This CDR3 is 14 amino acids long. CDR1 SGHRS and CDR2 YFSETQ come from the germline V gene. V was pared by 4 bases and J by 0 bases, with 10 bases between. The CDR3: CASSPGNMNTEAFF. For the CDR3, the DNA is TGCGCCAGCAGCCCAGGAAATATGAACACTGAAGCTTTCTTT.

The rearrangement links TRBV15 to TRBJ1-1; D is possibly TRBD1 (5 bases). V was trimmed by 5 bases and J by 2 bases, leaving 9 bases between them. The germline V gene has CDR1 LNHNV and CDR2 YYDKDF (reference sequence). The CDR3 consists of 13 residues. This CDR3 is CATSSGSNTEAFF. CDR3 bases: TGTGCCACCAGCTCAGGGTCAAACACTGAAGCTTTCTTT.

This chain joins TRBV12-5 and TRBJ1-2; tentative D call: TRBD1 (5 bases). Germline-derived CDR1 and CDR2 are LGHNT and FRNRAP. This CDR3 is built from 15 residues. The ends were cut back, 5 bases at V and 3 bases at J, with 16 bases in the middle. In DNA form, the CDR3 reads TGTGCTAGTGGTCAAACAGGTGGTAGGGACTATGGCTACACCTTC. Encoded protein: CASGQTGGRDYGYTF.

This chain joins TRBV5-1 and TRBJ2-3, with TRBD2 matching 12 bases. The ends lost 4 bases at V and 7 bases at J; junction bases unmatched: 10. The CDR3 has 16 residues. Germline-derived CDR1 and CDR2 are SGHRS and YFSETQ. The CDR3 DNA reads TGCGCCAGCAGCGCACAACTAGCGGGAGGTACACATACGCAGTATTTT. It encodes CASSAQLAGGTHTQYF.

The chain carries TRBV19 and TRBJ2-1; D gene unclear. This CDR3 region has 15 residues. CDR1 is LNHDA, CDR2 SQIVND, per germline (reference sequence). The V gene lost 3 bases and the J gene lost 4 bases, with 13 bases spanning the gap. The CDR3, as DNA: TGTGCCAGTAGTATCCCAGAGATACAGTACAATGAGCAGTTCTTC. It codes for CASSIPEIQYNEQFF.

In this sample, this clone turned up once. DNA of the CDR3: TGTGCCTGGAGGGCACAGGGAGGTTATCAGCCCCAGCATTTT. It encodes CAWRAQGGYQPQHF. The chain joins TRBV30 to TRBJ1-5; tentatively, D is TRBD1 (6 bases). The CDR3 sequence is 14 residues long. Trimming removed 3 bases from V and 5 bases from J, with 14 bases in between. In germline, CDR1 is GTSNPN, CDR2 SVGIG (reference sequence).